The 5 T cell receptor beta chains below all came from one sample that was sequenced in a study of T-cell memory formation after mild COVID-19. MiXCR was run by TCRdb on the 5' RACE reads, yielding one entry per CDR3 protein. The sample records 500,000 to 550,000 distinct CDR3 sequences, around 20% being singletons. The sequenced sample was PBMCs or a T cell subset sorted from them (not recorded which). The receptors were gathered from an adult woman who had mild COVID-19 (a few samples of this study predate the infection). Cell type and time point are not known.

The CDR3 protein is CASGVLAGGPAQYF. DNA of the CDR3: TGCGCCAGCGGAGTACTAGCGGGAGGGCCCGCGCAGTATTTT. This chain connects TRBV5-1 to TRBJ2-3; 13 bases are shared with TRBD2. Germline V lookup: CDR1 SGHRS, CDR2 YFSETQ. V trimming: 7 bases; J trimming: 10 bases; junction bases outside the gene matches: 9. This CDR3 region has 14 residues.

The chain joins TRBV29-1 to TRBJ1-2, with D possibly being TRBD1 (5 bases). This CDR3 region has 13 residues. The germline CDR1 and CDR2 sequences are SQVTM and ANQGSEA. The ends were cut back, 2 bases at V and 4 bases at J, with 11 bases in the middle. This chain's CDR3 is CSVERGGVYGYTF. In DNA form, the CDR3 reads TGCAGCGTTGAAAGGGGAGGGGTCTATGGCTACACCTTC.

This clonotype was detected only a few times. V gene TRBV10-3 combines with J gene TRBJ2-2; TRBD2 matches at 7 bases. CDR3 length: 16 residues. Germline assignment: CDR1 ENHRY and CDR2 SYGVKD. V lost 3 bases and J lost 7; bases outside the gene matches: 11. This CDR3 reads CAISDKGGRVGGELFF. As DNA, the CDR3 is TGTGCCATCAGTGATAAGGGCGGGAGAGTCGGCGGGGAGCTGTTTTTT.

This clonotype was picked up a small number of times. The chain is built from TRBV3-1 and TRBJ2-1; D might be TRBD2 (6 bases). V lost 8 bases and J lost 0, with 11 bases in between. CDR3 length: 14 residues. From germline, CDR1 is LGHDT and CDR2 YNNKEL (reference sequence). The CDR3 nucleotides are TGTGCCAGCGCGGGGAGGAGCTCCTACAATGAGCAGTTCTTC. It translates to CASAGRSSYNEQFF.

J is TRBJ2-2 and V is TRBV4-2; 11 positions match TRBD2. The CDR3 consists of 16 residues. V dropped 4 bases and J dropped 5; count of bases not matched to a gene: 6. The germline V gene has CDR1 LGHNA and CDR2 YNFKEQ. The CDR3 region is CASSPGLAAGTGELFF. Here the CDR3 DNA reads TGTGCCAGCAGCCCGGGACTAGCGGCCGGAACCGGGGAGCTGTTTTTT.